This T cell receptor beta chain was captured by sequencing in a study of blood T cell repertoires in COVID-19. This clone has only one observation. The trim removed 0 bases at V and 5 bases at J, leaving 11 bases unmatched. From germline, CDR1 is KGHSH and CDR2 LQKENI. The length of the CDR3 is 17 residues. The table came from immunoSEQ multiplex PCR; TCRdb's copy has only in-frame clones and leaves some out. This sample has fewer than 200,000 clones, with over 75% found just once. Sequences were obtained from PBMCs or T cells enriched from blood (not recorded which). The TCR originated in a young woman who had recovered from COVID-19. The chain links TRBV18 to TRBJ2-7; TRBD1 matches 9 bases. The chain's CDR3 is CASSPPGDRARLDEQYF. CDR3 coding DNA: TGTGCCAGCTCACCACCGGGGGACAGGGCCCGACTGGACGAGCAGTACTTC.